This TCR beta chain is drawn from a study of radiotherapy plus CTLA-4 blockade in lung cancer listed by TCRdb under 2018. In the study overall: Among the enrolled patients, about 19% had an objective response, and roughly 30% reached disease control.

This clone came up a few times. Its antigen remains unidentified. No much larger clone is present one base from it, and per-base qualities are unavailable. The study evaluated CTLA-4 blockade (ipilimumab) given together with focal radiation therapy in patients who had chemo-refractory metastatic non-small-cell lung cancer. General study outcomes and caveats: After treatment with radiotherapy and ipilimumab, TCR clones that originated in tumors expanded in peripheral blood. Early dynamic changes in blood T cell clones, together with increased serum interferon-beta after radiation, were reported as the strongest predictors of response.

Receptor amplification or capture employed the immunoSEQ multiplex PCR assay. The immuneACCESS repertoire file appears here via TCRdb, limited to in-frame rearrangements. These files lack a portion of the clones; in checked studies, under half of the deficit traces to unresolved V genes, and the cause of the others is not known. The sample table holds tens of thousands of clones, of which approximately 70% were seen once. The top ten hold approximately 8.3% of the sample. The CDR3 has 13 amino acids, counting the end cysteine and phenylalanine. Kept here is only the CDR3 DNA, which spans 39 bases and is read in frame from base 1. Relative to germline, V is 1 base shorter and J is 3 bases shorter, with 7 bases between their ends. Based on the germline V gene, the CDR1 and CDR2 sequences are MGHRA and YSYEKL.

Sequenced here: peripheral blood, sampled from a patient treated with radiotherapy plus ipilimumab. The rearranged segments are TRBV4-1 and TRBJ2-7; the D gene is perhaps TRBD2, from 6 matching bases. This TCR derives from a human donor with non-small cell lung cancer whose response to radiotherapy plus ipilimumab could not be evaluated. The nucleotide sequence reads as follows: TGCGCCAGCAGCCAAGCGGACTACTACGAGCAGTACTTC. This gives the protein CASSQADYYEQYF.